The 18 T cell receptor beta chains reported below all come from one sample, sequenced in a study of blood T cell repertoires in COVID-19. Clones were read by immunoSEQ multiplex PCR, and TCRdb kept only the in-frame ones, dropping some. The data show over 150,000 clones, 77% seen once. The source material was peripheral blood. The receptors originated from a man in his 70s with acute or convalescent COVID-19.

The rearrangement links TRBV6-4 to TRBJ1-1; no reliable D call. The CDR3 is made up of 18 amino acids. V gave up 6 bases and J gave up 0 bases, with 23 bases separating them. CDR1 is MRHNA and CDR2 is SNTAGT in the germline V gene. DNA of the CDR3: TGTGCCAGCAGCCATAGGGCGCGGGGTGAGAAGCTGAACACTGAAGCTTTCTTT. Its translation is CASSHRARGEKLNTEAFF.

CDR3: CASSVRDRVPGELFF. The CDR3 DNA sequence: TGTGCCAGCAGCGTTAGGGACAGGGTCCCCGGGGAGCTGTTTTTT. The rearrangement links TRBV9 to TRBJ2-2, with 9 bases matching TRBD1. The CDR3 has 15 amino acids. The germline gives CDR1 SGDLS, CDR2 YYNGEE. J lost 6 bases, V lost 2 bases, and 5 bases had no gene match.

This clone has just one count. This sequence joins TRBV2 and TRBJ2-5, with 9 bases aligning to TRBD1. The CDR3 sequence is 15 residues long. The ends lost 3 bases at V and 5 bases at J; junction bases unmatched: 7. CDR1 is SNHLY and CDR2 is FYNNEI in the germline V gene. CDR3 nucleotide sequence: TGTGCCAGCAGTGAGGGACAGGGTAGAGGGGAGACCCAGTACTTC. Protein product: CASSEGQGRGETQYF.

The chain couples TRBV24-1 to TRBJ2-5; the D gene is possibly TRBD2 (6 bases). The V gene's germline CDR1 is KGHDR and CDR2 SFDVKD. The germline V and J ends were trimmed by 3 bases and 4 bases, with 8 bases remaining between them. The CDR3 is 13 amino acids. CDR3 region: CATSDGGVETQYF. CDR3 DNA sequence: TGTGCCACCAGTGATGGAGGGGTAGAGACCCAGTACTTC.

CDR3 nucleotide sequence: TGTGCCAGCAGTGACTCTTATCCCTCCGTGGGAGTGGGTAATGAGCAGTTCTTC. Residues: CASSDSYPSVGVGNEQFF. The chain combines TRBV6-4 with TRBJ2-1, with a weak D call TRBD2 (5 bases). In germline, CDR1 is MRHNA, CDR2 SNTAGT. The CDR3 is 18 amino acids. The V end was cut by 0 bases, the J end by 7 bases, with 22 bases between.

The DNA of the CDR3 is TGTGCCAGCAGCCCGGTTGGGGGGGCAAACAATCAGCCCCAGCATTTT. This sequence encodes CASSPVGGANNQPQHF. This chain links TRBV3-1 (or the pseudogene TRBV3-2) with TRBJ1-5, with a tentative D call TRBD1 (6 bases). Germline CDR1 and CDR2: LGHDT and YNNKEL (reference sequence). This CDR3 spans 16 amino acids. Trimming removed 4 bases from V and 3 bases from J, with 16 bases in between.

The genes are TRBV6-2 or TRBV6-3 and TRBJ1-5, with D tentatively TRBD1 (5 bases). The CDR3 is 14 residues long. V shed 1 base and J shed 6 bases, with 10 bases lying between them. Germline CDR1 MNHEY, CDR2 SVGEGT. CDR3 DNA sequence: TGTGCCAGCAGTTACTTTGGGGCCGTTCAGCCCCAGCATTTT. Protein product: CASSYFGAVQPQHF.

The chain couples TRBV29-1 to TRBJ1-1; no clear D. The CDR3 spans 14 residues. V was trimmed by 7 bases and J by 1 base, leaving 16 bases between them. CDR1 and CDR2 (germline): SQVTM, ANQGSEA. The CDR3: CSGSYSTGNTEAFF. The CDR3 DNA sequence: TGCAGCGGCAGTTATTCGACGGGGAACACTGAAGCTTTCTTT.

This clone was observed a single time. The V and J genes are TRBV4-1 and TRBJ2-1, with 7 bases lining up with TRBD1. Germline CDR1 reads MGHRA; CDR2 reads YSYEKL. There are 15 residues in the CDR3. Losses at the gene ends were 4 bases for V and 2 bases for J; bases not matched to a gene: 5. In DNA form, the CDR3 reads TGCGCCAGCAGCCTGGGACAGCAGGCCTACAATGAGCAGTTCTTC. It codes for CASSLGQQAYNEQFF.

The V call is TRBV6-6, the J call TRBJ2-1; perhaps TRBD2 as D (6 bases). Trimming stripped 2 bases from V and 7 bases from J, with 12 bases between. Germline assignment: CDR1 MNHNY and CDR2 SVGAGI (reference sequence). CDR3 size: 14 residues. CDR3 sequence: CASSYGTRGNEQFF. As DNA, the CDR3 is TGTGCCAGCAGTTACGGGACTCGCGGTAATGAGCAGTTCTTC.

As concerns this clone: Other DNA sequences from this sample encode an identical CDR3 as well. The genes are TRBV10-2 and TRBJ2-5; 8 bases are a match to TRBD1. Germline CDR1 reads WSHSY; CDR2 reads SAAADI. V lost 6 bases to trimming and J lost 4 bases; unmatched junction nucleotides: 1. The length of the CDR3 is 12 residues. The CDR3 bases are TGCGCCAGCAGCAGGGGGCGAGAGACCCAGTACTTC. Its protein is CASSRGRETQYF.

This rearrangement joins TRBV5-1 to TRBJ2-5; tentative D call: TRBD1 (7 bases). The CDR3 runs 15 residues. V shed 5 bases and J shed 2 bases, with 16 bases lying between them. The germline V gene has CDR1 SGHRS and CDR2 YFSETQ. The CDR3 sequence: CASRAQTGTQETQYF. In nucleotides, the CDR3 is TGCGCCAGCAGGGCCCAGACAGGGACTCAAGAGACCCAGTACTTC. Using reference TRBV5-1 and TRBJ2-5 for the parts outside the CDR3, the full variable domain is KAGVTQTPRYLIKTRGQQVTLSCSPISGHRSVSWYQQTPGQGLQFLFEYFSETQRNKGNFPGRFSGRQFSNSRSEMNVSTLELGDSALYLCASRAQTGTQETQYFGPGTRLLVL.

The rearrangement links TRBV6-1 to TRBJ1-1, with a weak D call TRBD1 (6 bases). Deletions cut 2 bases from V and 2 bases from J, with 9 bases between. The CDR3 contains 14 residues. The V gene's germline CDR1 is MNHNS and CDR2 SASEGT. The chain's CDR3 is CASSEYRENTEAFF. For the CDR3, the DNA is TGTGCCAGCAGTGAATACAGGGAAAACACTGAAGCTTTCTTT.

The rearrangement links TRBV6-5 to TRBJ1-6; 8 bases line up with TRBD1. The length of the CDR3 is 13 residues. From germline, CDR1 is MNHEY and CDR2 SVGAGI. V was pared by 6 bases and J by 7 bases, with 2 bases of the junction left unmatched. The chain's CDR3 is CASSRDRNSPLHF. Written as DNA, the CDR3 is TGTGCCAGCAGCCGGGACAGGAATTCACCCCTCCACTTT.

The chain is built from TRBV5-1 and TRBJ1-2; D may be TRBD1 (5 bases). This CDR3 comprises 14 residues. V shed 0 bases and J shed 4 bases, with 10 bases lying between them. Germline V lookup: CDR1 SGHRS, CDR2 YFSETQ. The CDR3 coding sequence is TGCGCCAGCAGCTTGGATGACAGCCGCTATGGCTACACCTTC. This gives the protein CASSLDDSRYGYTF. The whole variable domain, filled in from reference TRBV5-1 and TRBJ1-2, reads KAGVTQTPRYLIKTRGQQVTLSCSPISGHRSVSWYQQTPGQGLQFLFEYFSETQRNKGNFPGRFSGRQFSNSRSEMNVSTLELGDSALYLCASSLDDSRYGYTFGSGTRLTVV.

The CDR3 bases are TGTGCCGCCAGGGACAGGGGCACTGAAGCTTTCTTT. Translation: CAARDRGTEAFF. This sequence joins TRBV19 and TRBJ1-1; TRBD1 matches 10 bases. The CDR3 length is 12 residues. Germline V gene data show CDR1 as LNHDA and CDR2 as SQIVND (reference sequence). V gave up 11 bases and J gave up 4 bases; unmatched junction bases: 4.

This chain joins TRBV6-6 and TRBJ2-2; 10 nucleotides line up with TRBD1. Germline V gene data show CDR1 as MNHNY and CDR2 as SVGAGI (reference sequence). The CDR3 is 15 residues long. V dropped 6 bases and J dropped 6; count of bases not matched to a gene: 7. The CDR3 spells CASRGQGDSAGELFF. DNA of the CDR3: TGTGCCAGCAGAGGACAGGGGGACTCAGCCGGGGAGCTGTTTTTT.

The chain joins TRBV7-6 to TRBJ1-3; the D is unclear. The V gene lost 6 bases and the J gene lost 0 bases, with 9 bases spanning the gap. Germline assignment: CDR1 SGHVS and CDR2 FNYEAQ. This CDR3 has 14 amino acids. As DNA, the CDR3 is TGTGCCAGCAGTCGAGGAGACTCTGGAAACACCATATATTTT. Amino acid sequence: CASSRGDSGNTIYF.